Listed below are T cell receptor beta chains from one sample, sequenced in a study of blood T cell repertoires in COVID-19. Measured with immunoSEQ multiplex PCR; TCRdb has only the in-frame clones, and not every one. The sample yields some 380,000 clones, more than 65% seen once. Sequenced material: peripheral blood. The receptor set was obtained from a human donor with acute or convalescent COVID-19. The donor label of this sample is uncertain. Both conserved end residues are part of each CDR3. D genes are given only for firm matches. Rows may omit the clone size; those that give it use once, few, many or a size class.

j_gene	d_gene	v_gene	abundance	CDR3aa	CDR3nt
TRBJ1-4	TRBD1	TRBV3-1/TRBV3-2	-	CASSQNKDRGEKLFF	TGTGCCAGCAGCCAAAATAAGGACAGGGGGGAAAAACTGTTTTTT
TRBJ1-2	TRBD1	TRBV6-5	-	CASSPYRGYTF	TGTGCCAGCAGTCCCTACAGGGGTTACACCTTC
TRBJ1-2	-	TRBV30	-	CAWSVIYGYTF	TGTGCCTGGAGTGTTATCTATGGCTACACCTTC
TRBJ2-7	TRBD1	TRBV6-4	-	CASSVKQGAEQYF	TGTGCCAGCAGTGTAAAACAGGGGGCCGAGCAGTACTTC
TRBJ2-7	-	TRBV2	once	CASSDPSDSYEQYF	TGTGCCAGCAGTGACCCTAGCGACTCCTACGAGCAGTACTTC
TRBJ1-4	-	TRBV5-1	-	CASSLVPRGYNEKLFF	TGCGCCAGCAGCTTGGTGCCACGGGGGTACAATGAAAAACTGTTTTTT
TRBJ2-5	-	TRBV5-1	once	CASSLVGAVFSQETQYF	TGCGCCAGCAGCTTGGTGGGGGCCGTATTTTCCCAAGAGACCCAGTACTTC
TRBJ1-2	-	TRBV19	-	CASSVDRGWYGYTF	TGTGCCAGTAGTGTCGACAGAGGTTGGTATGGCTACACCTTC
TRBJ1-1	TRBD1	TRBV28	-	CASSWTGMNTEAFF	TGTGCCAGCAGTTGGACAGGGATGAACACTGAAGCTTTCTTT
TRBJ1-4	TRBD1	TRBV3-1/TRBV3-2	-	CASSQDTGVGEKLFF	TGTGCCAGCAGCCAAGACACAGGGGTTGGGGAAAAACTGTTTTTT
TRBJ2-2	-	TRBV2	-	CASIRETAPGELFF	TGTGCCAGCATACGAGAGACAGCCCCCGGGGAGCTGTTTTTT
TRBJ2-7	-	TRBV15	-	CATSRVQGGEQYF	TGTGCCACCAGCAGAGTACAGGGTGGCGAGCAGTACTTC
TRBJ1-1	-	TRBV27	-	CASSLRVAGNTEAFF	TGTGCCAGCAGCCTGCGGGTGGCCGGGAACACTGAAGCTTTCTTT
TRBJ2-1	TRBD2	TRBV6-5	-	CASRRGTSYNEQFF	TGTGCCAGCAGGCGGGGGACCTCCTACAATGAGCAGTTCTTC
TRBJ1-5	-	TRBV6-4	-	CASSAKQGQPQHF	TGTGCCAGCAGCGCAAAGCAGGGGCAGCCCCAGCATTTT
TRBJ1-2	-	TRBV30	-	CAWSARAVVYGYTF	TGTGCCTGGAGTGCCAGAGCGGTGGTCTATGGCTACACCTTC
TRBJ1-2	-	TRBV5-4	-	CASSLVQGRDGYTF	TGTGCCAGCAGCTTGGTCCAGGGGAGGGATGGCTACACCTTC
TRBJ1-1	-	TRBV5-4	few	CASSQGGMNTEAFF	TGTGCCAGCAGCCAGGGAGGGATGAACACTGAAGCTTTCTTT
TRBJ1-4	TRBD1	TRBV7-9	-	CASSWQGAINEKLFF	TGTGCCAGCAGCTGGCAGGGGGCTATTAATGAAAAACTGTTTTTT
TRBJ2-5	-	TRBV2	-	CASSALGGGKTQYF	TGTGCCAGCAGTGCCCTAGGAGGAGGCAAGACCCAGTACTTC
TRBJ1-2	-	TRBV15	-	CATSRDYSYGYTF	TGTGCCACCAGCAGAGATTACAGCTATGGCTACACCTTC
TRBJ1-3	TRBD1	TRBV29-1	-	CSVRTGAYSGNTIYF	TGCAGCGTCAGGACAGGGGCCTATTCTGGAAACACCATATATTTT
TRBJ1-1	-	TRBV19	-	CASSIWAPGTEAFF	TGTGCCAGTAGTATTTGGGCCCCAGGCACTGAAGCTTTCTTT
TRBJ1-3	-	TRBV6-5	-	CASVASFGNTIYF	TGTGCCAGCGTAGCCAGCTTTGGAAACACCATATATTTT
TRBJ1-1	-	TRBV29-1	-	CSVGDSEAFF	TGCAGCGTCGGAGACAGCGAAGCTTTCTTT
TRBJ1-3	-	TRBV2	-	CASSPLGEARSGNTIYF	TGTGCCAGCAGCCCCTTAGGAGAAGCTCGCTCTGGAAACACCATATATTTT
TRBJ2-1	-	TRBV6-1	-	CASSVHFRRAYNEQFF	TGTGCCAGCAGTGTGCACTTCCGCCGGGCCTACAATGAGCAGTTCTTC
TRBJ1-1	-	TRBV12-3/TRBV12-4	-	CASNSGLRNEAFF	TGTGCCAGCAACTCAGGGTTACGGAATGAAGCTTTCTTT
TRBJ1-4	TRBD1	TRBV7-9	-	CASSPSRGLEKLFF	TGTGCCAGCAGCCCTTCAAGGGGGCTTGAAAAACTGTTTTTT
TRBJ2-7	-	TRBV6-5	-	CASSSQGSSYEQYF	TGTGCCAGCAGTTCCCAGGGGAGCTCCTACGAGCAGTACTTC
TRBJ2-7	TRBD2	TRBV7-2	-	CASSYASGSYEQYF	TGTGCCAGCAGCTATGCTAGCGGTTCCTACGAGCAGTACTTC
TRBJ1-1	-	TRBV6-5	-	CASGYRANTEAFF	TGTGCCAGCGGCTACAGGGCGAACACTGAAGCTTTCTTT
TRBJ1-1	-	TRBV10-3	once	CAISESRNTEAFF	TGTGCCATCAGTGAGTCGCGCAACACTGAAGCTTTCTTT
TRBJ2-1	TRBD2	TRBV29-1	-	CSVAGGLAGGPSYNEQFF	TGCAGCGTTGCGGGGGGGTTAGCGGGAGGCCCCTCCTACAATGAGCAGTTCTTC
TRBJ1-2	-	TRBV19	-	CASSPSLAGVSGYTF	TGTGCCAGTAGTCCAAGCCTTGCGGGGGTCAGCGGCTACACCTTC
TRBJ1-2	TRBD1	TRBV13	-	CASSSQGAGGYTF	TGTGCCAGCAGCTCGCAGGGGGCAGGGGGCTACACCTTC
TRBJ1-2	-	TRBV6-1	-	CASSEAAGFGYTF	TGTGCCAGCAGTGAAGCTGCGGGATTTGGCTACACCTTC
TRBJ1-4	TRBD1	TRBV19	once	CASSTTGGSEKLFF	TGTGCCAGTAGTACCACAGGGGGATCAGAAAAACTGTTTTTT
TRBJ2-7	TRBD1	TRBV5-1	-	CASSRGIGTGYSYEQYF	TGCGCCAGCAGCCGTGGCATAGGGACAGGCTACTCCTACGAGCAGTACTTC